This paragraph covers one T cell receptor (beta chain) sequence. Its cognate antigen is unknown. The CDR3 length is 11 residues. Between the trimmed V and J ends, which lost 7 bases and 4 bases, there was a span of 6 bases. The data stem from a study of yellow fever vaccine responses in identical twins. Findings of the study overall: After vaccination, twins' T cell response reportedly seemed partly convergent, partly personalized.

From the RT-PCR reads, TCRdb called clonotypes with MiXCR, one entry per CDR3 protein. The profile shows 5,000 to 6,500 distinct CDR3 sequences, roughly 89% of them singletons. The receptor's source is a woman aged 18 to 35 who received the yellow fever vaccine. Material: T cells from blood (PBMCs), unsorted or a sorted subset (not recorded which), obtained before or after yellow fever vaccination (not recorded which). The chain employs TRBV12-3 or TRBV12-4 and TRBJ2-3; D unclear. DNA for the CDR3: TGTGCCAGCACCGTTGCAGATACGCAGTATTTT. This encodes CASTVADTQYF.